This TCR beta chain was recorded in a study of CD8 T cells in Susac syndrome (dated by TCRdb to about 2019). Background for the entire study: Repertoire sequencing was used to test whether CD8+ T cell activation and differentiation in Susac syndrome was antigen driven.

Study-level results and caveats: The study acknowledged that relatively few individuals were included in the TCR sequencing and HLA analysis.

CDR1 SGHTA and CDR2 FQGNSA were looked up in the germline V gene. The CDR3 runs 14 residues from the cysteine to the phenylalanine. Only the CDR3 DNA is retained, 42 bases long and in frame from the first base. Trimming removed 4 bases from V and 12 bases from J, leaving 19 bases between the germline ends. RNA was extracted using the RNeasy kit, and roughly 0.45 to 1 microgram was reverse transcribed with random hexamers. The immunoSEQ multiplex PCR assay, which covers 54 Vbeta and 13 Jbeta segments, was used to amplify TCR beta CDR3 regions. PCR amplification bias was corrected using a synthetic template baseline for primer optimization and computational correction. Regarding the original processing steps: Reads were annotated to V, D and J genes according to IMGT and were analyzed with immunoSEQ Analyzer, with only productive sequences retained. To calculate clonality, Shannon entropy was normalized by log2 of the number of productive unique sequences and then subtracted from one. Public and private clones were assessed among the 100 most prevalent clones of each patient and control. Susac-specific clones were defined as absent from healthy and MS cohorts, around 1,000 published viral clones and other ImmuneACCESS disease sequences. TCRdb reprocessed the public reads (quality trimming at Q25 with fastp, clone calling with MiXCR) and kept in-frame beta chains. Every distinct CDR3 protein forms one entry, paired with its most common genes and DNA. The V and J calls come from TCRdb's annotation, not from the publication. This sample is represented by 180,000 or so distinct CDR3 sequences; 95% of them were singletons. The top ten clones comprise around 0.093% of the sample.

High-throughput TCR beta sequencing profiled peripheral blood CD8+ and CD4+ T cells from healthy donors, Susac syndrome patients and multiple sclerosis patients. The multiple sclerosis controls were treatment-naive patients whose relapsing-remitting disease, either stable or active, fulfilled the revised McDonald criteria. Bulk CD8+ and CD4+ T cells were purified by magnetic negative isolation, whereas CD8+ TEMRA cells were enriched by FACS. Blood was drawn into EDTA tubes, processed within 24 hours, and PBMCs were isolated by density gradient centrifugation. PBMCs intended for TCR sequencing were frozen in liquid nitrogen and were later thawed in a 37 degrees C water bath. A purity of at least 90% was achieved for sorted or isolated CD4+, CD8+ and CD8+ TEMRA cells. As to this clonotype: What antigen it recognizes has not been identified. No base quality information exists; no much larger clone differs at one position.

Sequenced input: CD4+ T cells from PBMCs. Recombination connected TRBV7-2 to TRBJ2-1, with a weak D call of TRBD2 (6 bases match). The source of this sequence is a human donor with multiple sclerosis. The CDR3 here reads CASSSRGQAGGQFF. The nucleotides read TGTGCCAGCAGCTCAAGGGGTCAGGCCGGGGGGCAGTTCTTC.